Sequencing of this T cell receptor beta chain was carried out in a study of cytotoxic CD8 clonotypes in ibrutinib-treated CLL. Only in-frame clones appear in the TCRdb table, and some are missing; sequencing was by immunoSEQ multiplex PCR. The repertoire includes 110,000 to 150,000 clones, approximately 81% of them detected once, and more than 10% sits in the top ten. This clone occurred once. Cryopreserved PBMCs supplied about 2.1 micrograms of genomic DNA for TCR beta libraries. This receptor was taken from a human donor with chronic lymphocytic leukemia. Source: PBMCs, taken after 12 months of ibrutinib treatment.

The CDR3 DNA is TGTGCCAGTAGTCCCATGTCAGGTAGCCAGCCCCAGCATTTT. Protein: CASSPMSGSQPQHF. The chain is built from TRBV19 and TRBJ1-5; D call uncertain. Germline V gene data show CDR1 as LNHDA and CDR2 as SQIVND (reference sequence). CDR3 size: 14 residues. V gave up 5 bases and J gave up 7 bases, with 15 bases separating them.